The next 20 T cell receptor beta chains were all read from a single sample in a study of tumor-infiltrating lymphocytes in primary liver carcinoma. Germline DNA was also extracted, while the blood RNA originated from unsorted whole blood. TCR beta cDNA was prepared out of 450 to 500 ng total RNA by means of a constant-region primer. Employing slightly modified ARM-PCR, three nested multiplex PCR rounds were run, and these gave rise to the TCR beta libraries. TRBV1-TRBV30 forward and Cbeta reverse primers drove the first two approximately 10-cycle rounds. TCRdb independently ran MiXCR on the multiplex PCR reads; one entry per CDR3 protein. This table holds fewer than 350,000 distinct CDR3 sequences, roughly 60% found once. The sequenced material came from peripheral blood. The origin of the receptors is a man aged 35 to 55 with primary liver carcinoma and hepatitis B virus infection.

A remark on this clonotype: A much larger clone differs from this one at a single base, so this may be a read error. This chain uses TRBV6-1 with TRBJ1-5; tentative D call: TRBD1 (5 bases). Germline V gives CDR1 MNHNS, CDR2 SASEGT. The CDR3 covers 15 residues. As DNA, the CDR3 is TGTGCCAGCAGTGCCCGGGGGATGGCAAATCAGTCCCAGCATTTT. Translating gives CASSARGMANQSQHF.

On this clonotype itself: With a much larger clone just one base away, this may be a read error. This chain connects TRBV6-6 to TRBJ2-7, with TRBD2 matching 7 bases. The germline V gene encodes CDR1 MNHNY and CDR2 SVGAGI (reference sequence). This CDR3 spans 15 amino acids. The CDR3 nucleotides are TGTGCCAGCAGTTCCCTCGGGACTAAGGCTGACGAGGAGTACTTC. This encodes CASSSLGTKADEEYF.

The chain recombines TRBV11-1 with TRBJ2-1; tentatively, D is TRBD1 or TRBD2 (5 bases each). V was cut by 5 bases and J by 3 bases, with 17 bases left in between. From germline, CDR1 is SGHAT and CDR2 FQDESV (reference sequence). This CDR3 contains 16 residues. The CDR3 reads CASSKQGQGVYNEQFF. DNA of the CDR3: TGTGCCAGCAGCAAACAAGGTCAGGGAGTCTACAATGAGCAGTTCTTC.

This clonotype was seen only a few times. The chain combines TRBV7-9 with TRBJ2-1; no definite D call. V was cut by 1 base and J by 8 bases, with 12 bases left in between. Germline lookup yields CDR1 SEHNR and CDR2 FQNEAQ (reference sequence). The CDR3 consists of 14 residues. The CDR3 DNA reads TGTGCCAGCAGCTTAGGAAGGTTCGAAGATGAGCAGTTCTTC. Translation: CASSLGRFEDEQFF.

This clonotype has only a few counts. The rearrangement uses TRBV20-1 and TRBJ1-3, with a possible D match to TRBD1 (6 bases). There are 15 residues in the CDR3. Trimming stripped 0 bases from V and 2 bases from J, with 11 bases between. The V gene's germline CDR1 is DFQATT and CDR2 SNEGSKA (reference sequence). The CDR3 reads CSARDGQKTGNTIYF. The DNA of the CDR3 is TGCAGTGCTAGAGATGGACAGAAGACTGGAAACACCATATATTTT.

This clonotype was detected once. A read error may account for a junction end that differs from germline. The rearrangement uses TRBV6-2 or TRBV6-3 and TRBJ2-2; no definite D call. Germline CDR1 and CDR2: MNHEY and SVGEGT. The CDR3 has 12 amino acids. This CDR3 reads CASTTNGRELFF. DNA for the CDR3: TGCGCCAGCACTACTAATGGCAGGGAGCTGTTTTTT.

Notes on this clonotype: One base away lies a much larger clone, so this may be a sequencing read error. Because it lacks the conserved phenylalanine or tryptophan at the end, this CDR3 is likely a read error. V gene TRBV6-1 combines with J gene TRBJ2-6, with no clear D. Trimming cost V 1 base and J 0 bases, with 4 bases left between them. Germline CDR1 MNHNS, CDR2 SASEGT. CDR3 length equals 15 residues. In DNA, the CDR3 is TGTGCCAGCAGTGAAGGGGACTCTGGGGCCAACGTCCTGACTATC. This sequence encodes CASSEGDSGANVLTI.

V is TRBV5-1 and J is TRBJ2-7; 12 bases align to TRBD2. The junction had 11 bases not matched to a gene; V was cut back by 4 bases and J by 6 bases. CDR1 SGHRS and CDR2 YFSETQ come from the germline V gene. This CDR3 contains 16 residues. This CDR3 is CASSPWTSGIGSEQYF. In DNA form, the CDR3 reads TGCGCCAGCAGCCCCTGGACTAGCGGGATAGGAAGCGAGCAGTACTTC.

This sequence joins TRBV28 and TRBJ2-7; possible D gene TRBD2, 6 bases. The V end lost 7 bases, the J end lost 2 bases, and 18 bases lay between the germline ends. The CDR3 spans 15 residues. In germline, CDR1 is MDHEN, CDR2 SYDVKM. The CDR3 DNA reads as TGTGCCAGCACTCCATCTGGGACTGGCACCTACGAGCAGTACTTC. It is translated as CASTPSGTGTYEQYF.

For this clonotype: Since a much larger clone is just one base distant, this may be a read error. CDR3 protein: CAISDASSTQYF. The CDR3 DNA reads TGTGCCATCAGTGACGCGTCCAGCACCCAGTACTTC. This chain links TRBV6-1 with TRBJ2-4; D call uncertain. Germline assignment: CDR1 MNHNS and CDR2 SASEGT. The CDR3 spans 12 residues.

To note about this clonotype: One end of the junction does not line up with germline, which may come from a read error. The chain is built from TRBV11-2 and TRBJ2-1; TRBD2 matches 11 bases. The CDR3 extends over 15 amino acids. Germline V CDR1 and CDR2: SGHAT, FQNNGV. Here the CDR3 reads CVSSSLAGGTNEQFF. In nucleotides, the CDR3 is TGTGTCAGCAGCTCTTTAGCGGGAGGGACCAATGAGCAATTCTTC. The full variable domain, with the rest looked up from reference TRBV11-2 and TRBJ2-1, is EAGVAQSPRYKIIEKRQSVAFWCNPISGHATLYWYQQILGQGPKLLIQFQNNGVVDDSQLPKDRFSAERLKGVDSTLKIQPAKLEDSAVYLCVSSSLAGGTNEQFFGPGTRLTVL.

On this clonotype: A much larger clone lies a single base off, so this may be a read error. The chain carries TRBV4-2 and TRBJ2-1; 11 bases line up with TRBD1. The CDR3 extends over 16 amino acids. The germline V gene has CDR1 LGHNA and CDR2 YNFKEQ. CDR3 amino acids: CASSGGTGGAYNEQSF. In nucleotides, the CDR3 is TGTGCCAGCAGCGGCGGGACAGGGGGGGCCTACAATGAGCAGTCCTTC.

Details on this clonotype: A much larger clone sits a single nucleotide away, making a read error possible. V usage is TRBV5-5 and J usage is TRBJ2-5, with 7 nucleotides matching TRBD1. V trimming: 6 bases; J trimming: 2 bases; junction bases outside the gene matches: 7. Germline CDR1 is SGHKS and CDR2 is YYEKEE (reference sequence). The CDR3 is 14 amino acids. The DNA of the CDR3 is TGTGCCAGCACCCCGGGACAGCAGCAAGAGACCCAGTACTTC. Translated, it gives CASTPGQQQETQYF.

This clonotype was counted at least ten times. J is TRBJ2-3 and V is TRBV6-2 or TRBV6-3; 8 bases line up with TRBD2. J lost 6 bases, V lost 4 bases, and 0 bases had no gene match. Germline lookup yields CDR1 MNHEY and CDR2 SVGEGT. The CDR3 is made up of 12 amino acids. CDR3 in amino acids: CASSWTSDTQYF. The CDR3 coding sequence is TGTGCCAGCAGTTGGACTAGCGATACGCAGTATTTT.

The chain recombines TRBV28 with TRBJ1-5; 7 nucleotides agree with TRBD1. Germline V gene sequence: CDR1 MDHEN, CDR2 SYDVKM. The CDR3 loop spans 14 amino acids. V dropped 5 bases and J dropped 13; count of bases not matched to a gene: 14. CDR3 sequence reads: CASSLGTVSYKQHF. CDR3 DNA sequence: TGTGCCAGCAGTCTCGGGACAGTTTCCTATAAACAGCATTTT.

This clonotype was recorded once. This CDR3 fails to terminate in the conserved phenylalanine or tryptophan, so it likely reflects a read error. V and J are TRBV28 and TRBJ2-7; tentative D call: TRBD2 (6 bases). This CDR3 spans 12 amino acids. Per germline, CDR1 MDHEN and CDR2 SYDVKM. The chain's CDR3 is CVSSFGGSKQYL. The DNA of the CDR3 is TGTGTCAGCAGTTTTGGGGGGAGTAAGCAGTACCTC.

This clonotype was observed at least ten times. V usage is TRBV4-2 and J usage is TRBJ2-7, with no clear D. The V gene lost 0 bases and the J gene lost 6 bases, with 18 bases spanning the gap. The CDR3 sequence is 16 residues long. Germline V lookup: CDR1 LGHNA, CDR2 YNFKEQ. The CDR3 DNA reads TGTGCCAGCAGCCAAGATCCGTGGGGAACGCCATCCGAGCAGTACTTC. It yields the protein CASSQDPWGTPSEQYF.

The CDR3 reads CASSSVFLSYNEQFF. The CDR3 nucleotides are TGTGCCAGCAGCTCAGTCTTCCTCTCCTACAATGAGCAGTTCTTC. V is TRBV11-2 and J is TRBJ2-1; D remains ambiguous. V shed 4 bases and J shed 0 bases, with 10 bases lying between them. In germline, CDR1 is SGHAT, CDR2 FQNNGV. CDR3 length: 15 amino acids.

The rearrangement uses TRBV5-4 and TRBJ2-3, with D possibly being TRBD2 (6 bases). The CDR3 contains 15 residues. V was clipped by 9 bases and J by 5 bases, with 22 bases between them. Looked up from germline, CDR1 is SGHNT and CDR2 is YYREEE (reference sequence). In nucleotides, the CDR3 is TGTGCCACCCGACCCCGCGGGACGGCGAGAGATACGCAGTATTTT. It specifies CATRPRGTARDTQYF.

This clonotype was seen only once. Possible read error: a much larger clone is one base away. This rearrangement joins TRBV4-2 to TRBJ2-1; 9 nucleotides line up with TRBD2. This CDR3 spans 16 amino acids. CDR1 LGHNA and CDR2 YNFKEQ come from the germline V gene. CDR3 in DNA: TGTGCCAGCAGCCAAGAGACTAGCGGATCCTACAATGGGCAGTTCTTC. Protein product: CASSQETSGSYNGQFF.